The rows below give T cell receptor beta chains drawn from one sample of a study of Graves' ophthalmopathy and Graves' hyperthyroidism. TCRdb reprocessed the multiplex PCR reads with MiXCR, giving one entry per CDR3 protein. Seen here are hundreds of thousands of distinct CDR3 sequences, more than 40% observed once, and the top ten hold 2.5% to 3.5%. Sequencing input: peripheral blood. The receptors stem from an adult man with Graves' ophthalmopathy. Both conserved end residues are part of each CDR3. Each record gives: clone size, J gene, V gene, D gene, CDR3 length, CDR3 protein, CDR3 DNA. D genes are given only for firm matches. Size is stated for part of the rows, as once, few or many counts, or as a class when the clone is expanded.

clone_size: many
j_call: TRBJ1-6
v_call: TRBV6-4
d_call: .
cdr3_length: 15
cdr3_aa: CASSDSLGQGSPLHF
cdr3_nt: TGTGCCAGCAGTGACTCGTTAGGCCAAGGATCACCCCTCCACTTT

clone_size: .
j_call: TRBJ2-5
v_call: TRBV30
d_call: TRBD2
cdr3_length: 12
cdr3_aa: CACGGAAETQYF
cdr3_nt: TGTGCCTGCGGGGGGGCCGCGGAGACCCAGTACTTC

clone_size: few
j_call: TRBJ1-2
v_call: TRBV12-3/TRBV12-4
d_call: TRBD1
cdr3_length: 12
cdr3_aa: CASSYRGGGYTF
cdr3_nt: TGTGCCAGCAGTTACAGGGGGGGCGGCTACACCTTC

clone_size: .
j_call: TRBJ2-7
v_call: TRBV6-1
d_call: TRBD1
cdr3_length: 14
cdr3_aa: CASSYGQGAIEQYF
cdr3_nt: TGTGCCAGCAGTTACGGACAGGGGGCTATCGAGCAGTACTTC

clone_size: .
j_call: TRBJ2-5
v_call: TRBV7-8
d_call: TRBD1
cdr3_length: 13
cdr3_aa: CASSFRTGKTQYF
cdr3_nt: TGTGCCAGCAGCTTTCGGACAGGGAAGACCCAGTACTTC

clone_size: .
j_call: TRBJ2-2
v_call: TRBV4-2
d_call: TRBD2
cdr3_length: 19
cdr3_aa: CASSQDSTSGGLWSGELFF
cdr3_nt: TGTGCCAGCAGCCAAGATTCAACTAGCGGGGGGCTCTGGAGCGGGGAGCTGTTTTTT

clone_size: .
j_call: TRBJ1-2
v_call: TRBV29-1
d_call: .
cdr3_length: 12
cdr3_aa: CSVRMGNYGYTF
cdr3_nt: TGCAGCGTTAGAATGGGGAACTATGGCTACACCTTC

clone_size: .
j_call: TRBJ1-3
v_call: TRBV19
d_call: .
cdr3_length: 15
cdr3_aa: CASSNRGRSGNTIYF
cdr3_nt: TGTGCCAGTAGTAATCGGGGGCGATCCGGAAACACCATATATTTT

clone_size: .
j_call: TRBJ2-7
v_call: TRBV7-8
d_call: .
cdr3_length: 13
cdr3_aa: CASRALDPYEQYF
cdr3_nt: TGTGCCAGCAGGGCTTTGGACCCCTACGAGCAGTACTTC

clone_size: many
j_call: TRBJ2-7
v_call: TRBV15
d_call: .
cdr3_length: 15
cdr3_aa: CATSRVGDELYEQYF
cdr3_nt: TGTGCCACCAGCAGAGTGGGCGACGAACTGTACGAGCAGTACTTC

clone_size: .
j_call: TRBJ1-5
v_call: TRBV7-2
d_call: .
cdr3_length: 15
cdr3_aa: CASSSLSGYNQPQHF
cdr3_nt: TGTGCCAGCAGCTCGCTTTCAGGGTACAATCAGCCCCAGCATTTT

clone_size: many
j_call: TRBJ1-6
v_call: TRBV13
d_call: .
cdr3_length: 16
cdr3_aa: CASSLGRGDYNSPLHF
cdr3_nt: TGTGCCAGCAGCTTAGGCCGAGGCGACTATAATTCACCCCTCCACTTT

clone_size: .
j_call: TRBJ1-5
v_call: TRBV5-5
d_call: .
cdr3_length: 13
cdr3_aa: CASSDSQGQPQHF
cdr3_nt: TGTGCCAGCAGCGACTCGCAGGGTCAGCCCCAGCATTTT

clone_size: .
j_call: TRBJ2-7
v_call: TRBV7-2
d_call: TRBD2
cdr3_length: 15
cdr3_aa: CASSLGAGTSNEQYF
cdr3_nt: TGTGCCAGCAGCTTAGGGGCGGGGACTAGCAACGAGCAGTACTTC

clone_size: .
j_call: TRBJ2-7
v_call: TRBV20-1
d_call: .
cdr3_length: 15
cdr3_aa: CSANPRDGLSYEQYF
cdr3_nt: TGCAGTGCTAACCCAAGGGACGGATTATCCTACGAGCAGTACTTC

clone_size: .
j_call: TRBJ1-3
v_call: TRBV11-2
d_call: .
cdr3_length: 14
cdr3_aa: CASSLNPSGNTIYF
cdr3_nt: TGTGCCAGCAGCTTAAATCCCTCTGGAAACACCATATATTTT

clone_size: many
j_call: TRBJ1-6
v_call: TRBV2
d_call: .
cdr3_length: 13
cdr3_aa: CASTSTDIRPLHF
cdr3_nt: TGTGCCAGCACGAGCACCGATATTCGACCCCTCCACTTT

clone_size: many
j_call: TRBJ2-7
v_call: TRBV20-1
d_call: .
cdr3_length: 13
cdr3_aa: CSASEGSHYEQYF
cdr3_nt: TGCAGTGCTAGTGAGGGCAGCCACTACGAGCAGTACTTC

clone_size: .
j_call: TRBJ2-5
v_call: TRBV5-7
d_call: TRBD1
cdr3_length: 14
cdr3_aa: CASSPTGESETQYF
cdr3_nt: TGTGCCAGCAGCCCCACAGGGGAAAGTGAGACCCAGTACTTC

clone_size: .
j_call: TRBJ1-5
v_call: TRBV6-1
d_call: .
cdr3_length: 13
cdr3_aa: CASSAGGHQPQHF
cdr3_nt: TGTGCCAGCAGTGCTGGGGGGCATCAGCCCCAGCATTTT

clone_size: many
j_call: TRBJ2-7
v_call: TRBV7-2
d_call: .
cdr3_length: 12
cdr3_aa: CASSLVNYEQYF
cdr3_nt: TGTGCCAGCAGCTTAGTCAACTACGAGCAGTACTTC

clone_size: .
j_call: TRBJ1-2
v_call: TRBV9
d_call: .
cdr3_length: 14
cdr3_aa: CASSPSYGREGYTF
cdr3_nt: TGTGCCAGCAGCCCCTCTTACGGCCGGGAGGGCTACACCTTC

clone_size: .
j_call: TRBJ1-2
v_call: TRBV20-1
d_call: TRBD1
cdr3_length: 15
cdr3_aa: CSARTSGTGNYGYTF
cdr3_nt: TGCAGTGCTAGGACATCCGGGACAGGGAATTATGGCTACACCTTC

clone_size: many
j_call: TRBJ1-2
v_call: TRBV20-1
d_call: .
cdr3_length: 13
cdr3_aa: CSASLGGSYGYTF
cdr3_nt: TGCAGTGCCTCCCTGGGGGGAAGCTATGGCTACACCTTC

clone_size: .
j_call: TRBJ2-7
v_call: TRBV10-3
d_call: TRBD1
cdr3_length: 16
cdr3_aa: CASSHTPGQITYEQYF
cdr3_nt: TGTGCCAGCAGTCACACCCCGGGACAGATTACCTACGAGCAGTACTTC

clone_size: .
j_call: TRBJ1-2
v_call: TRBV25-1
d_call: TRBD1
cdr3_length: 15
cdr3_aa: CASSESMGTGGGYTF
cdr3_nt: TGTGCCAGCAGTGAATCCATGGGGACAGGGGGCGGCTACACCTTC

clone_size: many
j_call: TRBJ1-1
v_call: TRBV5-4
d_call: .
cdr3_length: 11
cdr3_aa: CASTQNTEAFF
cdr3_nt: TGTGCCAGCACCCAGAACACTGAAGCTTTCTTT

clone_size: .
j_call: TRBJ2-7
v_call: TRBV12-3/TRBV12-4
d_call: TRBD1
cdr3_length: 14
cdr3_aa: CASSLDRGRIEQYF
cdr3_nt: TGTGCCAGCAGTTTGGACAGGGGGCGCATCGAGCAGTACTTC

clone_size: .
j_call: TRBJ1-1
v_call: TRBV12-3/TRBV12-4
d_call: TRBD1
cdr3_length: 17
cdr3_aa: CASSLVYRGQGFTEAFF
cdr3_nt: TGTGCCAGCAGTTTAGTGTACCGAGGACAGGGATTCACTGAAGCTTTCTTT

clone_size: .
j_call: TRBJ2-2
v_call: TRBV12-3/TRBV12-4
d_call: .
cdr3_length: 15
cdr3_aa: CASTSRGKGTGELFF
cdr3_nt: TGTGCCAGCACCTCCCGGGGGAAAGGCACCGGGGAGCTGTTTTTT

clone_size: many
j_call: TRBJ2-7
v_call: TRBV12-5
d_call: .
cdr3_length: 13
cdr3_aa: CASGPAGLYEQYF
cdr3_nt: TGTGCTAGTGGCCCCGCGGGGTTGTACGAGCAGTACTTC

clone_size: .
j_call: TRBJ1-3
v_call: TRBV29-1
d_call: .
cdr3_length: 14
cdr3_aa: CSAEDRSYGYTIYF
cdr3_nt: TGCAGCGCCGAAGACAGGAGTTATGGCTACACCATATATTTT

clone_size: many
j_call: TRBJ2-5
v_call: TRBV4-1
d_call: TRBD2
cdr3_length: 14
cdr3_aa: CASSQRTSVETQYF
cdr3_nt: TGCGCCAGCAGCCAACGGACTAGCGTCGAGACCCAGTACTTC

clone_size: .
j_call: TRBJ1-5
v_call: TRBV6-6
d_call: TRBD1
cdr3_length: 16
cdr3_aa: CASSRPQGAWGQPQHF
cdr3_nt: TGTGCCAGCAGTCGTCCACAGGGGGCATGGGGACAGCCCCAGCATTTT

clone_size: few
j_call: TRBJ2-7
v_call: TRBV4-3
d_call: .
cdr3_length: 15
cdr3_aa: CASSQEVGVRREQYF
cdr3_nt: TGCGCCAGCAGCCAAGAAGTAGGGGTTCGGCGTGAGCAGTACTTC

clone_size: few
j_call: TRBJ1-1
v_call: TRBV10-3
d_call: .
cdr3_length: 13
cdr3_aa: CASSPGQVTEAFF
cdr3_nt: TGTGCCAGCTCACCAGGCCAAGTCACTGAAGCTTTCTTT

clone_size: .
j_call: TRBJ2-7
v_call: TRBV25-1
d_call: .
cdr3_length: 12
cdr3_aa: CASSDRQAEQYF
cdr3_nt: TGTGCCAGCAGTGACCGCCAGGCTGAGCAGTACTTC

clone_size: .
j_call: TRBJ1-1
v_call: TRBV29-1
d_call: .
cdr3_length: 13
cdr3_aa: CAWSDDRGTEAFF
cdr3_nt: TGTGCCTGGAGTGATGACCGTGGCACTGAAGCTTTCTTT

clone_size: .
j_call: TRBJ2-7
v_call: TRBV11-2
d_call: .
cdr3_length: 12
cdr3_aa: CASRGRFHEQYF
cdr3_nt: TGTGCCAGCCGGGGTCGTTTCCACGAGCAGTACTTC

clone_size: .
j_call: TRBJ1-1
v_call: TRBV7-3
d_call: .
cdr3_length: 14
cdr3_aa: CASSSSATNTEAFF
cdr3_nt: TGTGCCAGCAGCTCCTCGGCCACGAACACTGAAGCTTTCTTT

clone_size: .
j_call: TRBJ2-6
v_call: TRBV9
d_call: .
cdr3_length: 19
cdr3_aa: CASSYSITGDPRGANVLTF
cdr3_nt: TGTGCCAGCAGTTACTCGATAACCGGGGATCCTAGGGGGGCCAACGTCCTGACTTTC

clone_size: few
j_call: TRBJ1-6
v_call: TRBV25-1
d_call: .
cdr3_length: 17
cdr3_aa: CASSARGRDGNNSPLHF
cdr3_nt: TGTGCCAGCAGTGCTAGAGGCAGGGACGGGAATAATTCACCCCTCCACTTT

clone_size: many
j_call: TRBJ1-5
v_call: TRBV20-1
d_call: TRBD1
cdr3_length: 14
cdr3_aa: CSARSGQGNQPQHF
cdr3_nt: TGCAGTGCTAGATCTGGACAGGGCAATCAGCCCCAGCATTTT

clone_size: .
j_call: TRBJ2-2
v_call: TRBV24-1
d_call: .
cdr3_length: 15
cdr3_aa: CATSDPQAGTGELFF
cdr3_nt: TGTGCCACCAGTGATCCTCAAGCGGGCACCGGGGAGCTGTTTTTT

clone_size: .
j_call: TRBJ2-2
v_call: TRBV29-1
d_call: .
cdr3_length: 14
cdr3_aa: CSPARIVRTGELFF
cdr3_nt: TGCAGCCCAGCAAGGATTGTACGGACCGGGGAGCTGTTTTTT

clone_size: few
j_call: TRBJ1-2
v_call: TRBV7-8
d_call: .
cdr3_length: 17
cdr3_aa: CASSLSARNKRSYGYTF
cdr3_nt: TGTGCCAGCAGCTTATCGGCACGAAATAAACGAAGCTATGGCTACACCTTC

clone_size: many
j_call: TRBJ2-5
v_call: TRBV15
d_call: TRBD1
cdr3_length: 16
cdr3_aa: CATSRDHRGIQETQYF
cdr3_nt: TGTGCCACCAGCAGAGATCACAGGGGGATCCAAGAGACCCAGTACTTC

clone_size: many
j_call: TRBJ2-6
v_call: TRBV10-3
d_call: TRBD1
cdr3_length: 16
cdr3_aa: CATSGTGASGANVLTF
cdr3_nt: TGTGCCACCTCCGGGACAGGGGCATCTGGGGCCAACGTCCTGACTTTC

clone_size: .
j_call: TRBJ2-6
v_call: TRBV10-3
d_call: .
cdr3_length: 14
cdr3_aa: CAISAFPGANVLTF
cdr3_nt: TGTGCCATCAGTGCCTTCCCTGGGGCCAACGTCCTGACTTTC

clone_size: many
j_call: TRBJ2-5
v_call: TRBV9
d_call: TRBD1
cdr3_length: 15
cdr3_aa: CASSRDRGRRETQYF
cdr3_nt: TGTGCCAGCAGCCGGGACAGGGGGCGCAGGGAGACCCAGTACTTC